This passage covers 23 T cell receptor beta chains from one sample sequenced in a study of T cell responses to AZD1222 COVID-19 vaccine. The assay was immunoSEQ multiplex PCR, and TCRdb's table has in-frame clones only and misses some. This table holds 80,000 to 100,000 clones, around 89% found once. This material consisted of peripheral blood, taken on day 0 of AZD1222 vaccination. These receptors all come from an adult in good health.

V is TRBV6-2 or TRBV6-3 and J is TRBJ1-2; TRBD1 is a possible D gene (6 bases). The V end lost 2 bases, the J end lost 9 bases, and 16 bases lay between the germline ends. The CDR3 is made up of 14 amino acids. Germline values: CDR1 MNHEY, CDR2 SVGEGT. CDR3 residues: CASSYPSGGGSYTF. For the CDR3, the DNA is TGTGCCAGCAGTTACCCGTCCGGCGGGGGCAGCTACACCTTC.

J is TRBJ1-1 and V is TRBV10-3, with 8 bases matching TRBD1. The CDR3 runs 13 residues. Unmatched junction bases numbered 2, after V lost 8 bases and J lost 0 bases. Germline-derived CDR1 and CDR2 are ENHRY and SYGVKD. The CDR3 reads CAIGDRLNTEAFF. The CDR3 coding sequence is TGTGCCATCGGGGACAGGTTGAACACTGAAGCTTTCTTT.

The chain has TRBV4-2 and TRBJ1-5, with D hard to call. CDR1 is LGHNA, CDR2 YNFKEQ, per germline. V was pared by 4 bases and J by 1 base, with 8 bases between. The CDR3 extends over 14 amino acids. The CDR3 loop reads CASSPGRSNQPQHF. DNA for the CDR3: TGTGCCAGCAGCCCCGGGAGGAGCAATCAGCCCCAGCATTTT.

The chain employs TRBV5-1 and TRBJ2-2; no clear D. The CDR3 spans 17 residues. Looked up from germline, CDR1 is SGHRS and CDR2 is YFSETQ. Deletions cut 0 bases from V and 2 bases from J, with 14 bases between. Here the CDR3 DNA reads TGCGCCAGCAGCTTGGGGACCACCATGACTAACACCGGGGAGCTGTTTTTT. Protein sequence: CASSLGTTMTNTGELFF.

The J gene is TRBJ2-5, the V gene TRBV18; D is unresolved. The CDR3 runs to 14 residues. Looked up from germline, CDR1 is KGHSH and CDR2 is LQKENI. V lost 0 bases and J lost 6, with 11 bases in between. The CDR3 nucleotides are TGTGCCAGCTCACCACCGGGTTCCGAACAGACCCAGTACTTC. Translated: CASSPPGSEQTQYF.

The chain combines TRBV30 with TRBJ1-5; D call uncertain. CDR1 is GTSNPN, CDR2 SVGIG, per germline (reference sequence). Trimming left V 0 bases short and J 4 bases short, with 7 bases between. There are 13 residues in the CDR3. The CDR3 sequence is CAWSVVRNQPQHF. CDR3 bases: TGTGCCTGGAGTGTCGTCCGGAATCAGCCCCAGCATTTT.

V usage is TRBV7-2 and J usage is TRBJ2-7; 14 positions match TRBD2. The germline gives CDR1 SGHTA, CDR2 FQGNSA. V lost 4 bases, J lost 3 bases, and 2 bases stayed unmatched. This CDR3 region has 15 residues. CDR3 nucleotides: TGTGCCAGCAGCTACGGACTAGCGGGGGGCTACGAGCAGTACTTC. Its translation: CASSYGLAGGYEQYF.

The chain links TRBV11-2 to TRBJ2-3; a possible D gene is TRBD2 (5 bases). Germline-derived CDR1 and CDR2 are SGHAT and FQNNGV. The germline V and J ends were trimmed by 4 bases and 4 bases, with 9 bases remaining between them. The CDR3 spans 13 residues. As DNA, the CDR3 is TGTGCCAGCAGCTCGCAACTAGCAGATACGCAGTATTTT. This encodes CASSSQLADTQYF.

A remark on this clone: The same CDR3 can be traced to other DNA sequences in this sample. The chain joins TRBV7-9 to TRBJ1-1; D not resolved. Germline V gene data show CDR1 as SEHNR and CDR2 as FQNEAQ (reference sequence). There are 13 residues in the CDR3. V lost 1 base and J lost 2, with 5 bases in between. In nucleotides, the CDR3 is TGTGCCAGCAGCTTAGTGGTTAACACTGAAGCTTTCTTT. It yields the protein CASSLVVNTEAFF.

The chain links TRBV9 to TRBJ2-3, with 13 positions matching TRBD2. The CDR3 sequence is 16 residues long. V shed 3 bases and J 8 bases; nucleotides not matched to a gene: 9. The germline V gene has CDR1 SGDLS and CDR2 YYNGEE. CDR3 nucleotides: TGTGCCAGCAGCGCACCCGGACTAGCGGGGGTAGGTACGCAGTATTTT. This gives the protein CASSAPGLAGVGTQYF.

The V gene is TRBV20-1, the J gene TRBJ1-3; D is ambiguous. CDR1 and CDR2 (germline): DFQATT, SNEGSKA (reference sequence). CDR3 length: 14 residues. V gave up 3 bases and J gave up 2 bases, with 11 bases separating them. DNA of the CDR3: TGCAGTGCTAGTTCCAGGAGTCCTGGAAACACCATATATTTT. The encoded protein is CSASSRSPGNTIYF.

V usage is TRBV7-8 and J usage is TRBJ2-7, with D maybe TRBD1 (5 bases). This CDR3 comprises 12 residues. The germline V gene encodes CDR1 SGHVS and CDR2 FQNEAQ. V was clipped by 8 bases and J by 3 bases, with 11 bases between them. The CDR3 DNA sequence: TGTGCCAGCCGCCCGACAGTCTACGAGCAGTACTTC. It encodes CASRPTVYEQYF. The full variable domain, completed using reference TRBV7-8 and TRBJ2-7, is GAGVSQSPRYKVAKRGQDVALRCDPISGHVSLFWYQQALGQGPEFLTYFQNEAQLDKSGLPSDRFFAERPEGSVSTLKIQRTQQEDSAVYLCASRPTVYEQYFGPGTRLTVT.

The chain is built from TRBV5-5 and TRBJ2-1; TRBD2 matches 10 bases. V trimming: 0 bases; J trimming: 10 bases; junction bases outside the gene matches: 10. CDR3 length: 16 residues. Germline lookup yields CDR1 SGHKS and CDR2 YYEKEE (reference sequence). The DNA for the CDR3 is TGTGCCAGCAGCTTGGCCGTGTTAGCGGGGGGTGGAGAGCAGTTCTTC. It is translated as CASSLAVLAGGGEQFF.

The chain joins TRBV7-3 to TRBJ2-4, with no clear D. Per germline, CDR1 SGHTA and CDR2 FQGTGA. V shed 5 bases and J shed 4 bases, with 12 bases lying between them. This CDR3 is 14 amino acids long. CDR3 protein: CASSQSPGKNIQYF. CDR3 sequence (DNA): TGTGCCAGCAGCCAGAGTCCGGGTAAAAACATTCAGTACTTC.

The V call is TRBV6-6, the J call TRBJ2-1; 7 bases map to TRBD1. CDR1 and CDR2 (germline): MNHNY, SVGAGI (reference sequence). This CDR3 is 13 amino acids long. Germline trimming cut 7 bases from V and 2 bases from J; bases unmatched to any gene: 2. CDR3 residues: CASNQGAYNEQFF. The CDR3, as DNA: TGTGCCAGCAACCAGGGGGCCTACAATGAGCAGTTCTTC.

CDR3 DNA sequence: TGTGCCAGCAGCTCCGGACAGGGGGAAAATCAGCCCCAGCATTTT. This sequence encodes CASSSGQGENQPQHF. This chain joins TRBV7-9 and TRBJ1-5; TRBD1 matches at 10 bases. Losses at the gene ends were 4 bases for V and 4 bases for J; bases not matched to a gene: 4. Germline V CDR1 and CDR2: SEHNR, FQNEAQ (reference sequence). CDR3 size: 15 residues. The variable domain in full, with the rest retrieved from reference TRBV7-9 and TRBJ1-5, is DTGVSQNPRHKITKRGQNVTFRCDPISEHNRLYWYRQTLGQGPEFLTYFQNEAQLEKSRLLSDRFSAERPKGSFSTLEIQRTEQGDSAMYLCASSSGQGENQPQHFGDGTRLSIL.

The genes are TRBV7-2 and TRBJ2-5; TRBD1 agrees at 9 bases. CDR3 size: 15 residues. J lost 4 bases, V lost 1 base, and 4 bases had no gene match. Germline CDR1 SGHTA, CDR2 FQGNSA. The CDR3 DNA reads TGTGCCAGCAGCTTAGACAGGGGGCGCCCAGAGACCCAGTACTTC. This encodes CASSLDRGRPETQYF.

This chain joins TRBV5-1 and TRBJ2-2; the D gene is possibly TRBD1 (6 bases). CDR1 and CDR2 from the germline V gene are SGHRS and YFSETQ. The germline V and J ends were trimmed by 2 bases and 1 base, with 12 bases remaining between them. The CDR3 sequence is 16 residues long. As DNA, the CDR3 is TGCGCCAGCAGCTTTCTCGGGACAAAGAACACCGGGGAGCTGTTTTTT. Translating gives CASSFLGTKNTGELFF.

The chain links TRBV14 to TRBJ2-7; no clear D. Trimming took off 0 bases at V and 1 base at J, with 1 base between the two ends. Germline V gene sequence: CDR1 SGHDN, CDR2 FVKESK. The CDR3 is made up of 12 amino acids. CDR3 DNA sequence: TGTGCCAGCAGCCAAGATTCCTACGAGCAGTACTTC. Its translation is CASSQDSYEQYF.

The gene calls are TRBV10-3 and TRBJ2-3, with TRBD2 as a possible D gene (6 bases). Trimming stripped 6 bases from V and 5 bases from J, with 18 bases between. Per germline, CDR1 ENHRY and CDR2 SYGVKD. The CDR3 contains 15 residues. The CDR3 nucleotides are TGTGCCATCAGGTCCCCGCCGGACGGGGGAGATACGCAGTATTTT. This encodes CAIRSPPDGGDTQYF.

The J gene is TRBJ1-2, the V gene TRBV7-9, with D perhaps matching TRBD1 (6 bases). V was shortened by 1 base and J by 7 bases, with 16 bases between the two germline ends. This CDR3 has 15 amino acids. CDR1 and CDR2 (germline): SEHNR, FQNEAQ (reference sequence). The CDR3, as DNA: TGTGCCAGCAGCTTAGTAGTCGCAGGGGATCTTGGCTACACCTTC. Translating gives CASSLVVAGDLGYTF.

This clone was seen a few times. The chain combines TRBV6-4 with TRBJ1-2; D gene uncertain. This CDR3 has 13 amino acids. Germline CDR1 and CDR2: MRHNA and SNTAGT. V shed 7 bases and J shed 4 bases, with 13 bases lying between them. In DNA form, the CDR3 reads TGTGCCAGCAACCCGCTGGGGTCCTATGGCTACACCTTC. Protein product: CASNPLGSYGYTF.

Turning to this clone: The same CDR3 also results from other DNA sequences found in this sample. The CDR3 coding sequence is TGCGCCAGCAGCTTAGCAGGGGGCCCCACAGATACGCAGTATTTT. Translated, it gives CASSLAGGPTDTQYF. The V and J genes are TRBV5-1 and TRBJ2-3; 8 bases are a match to TRBD1. Per germline, CDR1 SGHRS and CDR2 YFSETQ. V lost 2 bases to trimming and J lost 2 bases; unmatched junction nucleotides: 4. The CDR3 is 15 residues long.